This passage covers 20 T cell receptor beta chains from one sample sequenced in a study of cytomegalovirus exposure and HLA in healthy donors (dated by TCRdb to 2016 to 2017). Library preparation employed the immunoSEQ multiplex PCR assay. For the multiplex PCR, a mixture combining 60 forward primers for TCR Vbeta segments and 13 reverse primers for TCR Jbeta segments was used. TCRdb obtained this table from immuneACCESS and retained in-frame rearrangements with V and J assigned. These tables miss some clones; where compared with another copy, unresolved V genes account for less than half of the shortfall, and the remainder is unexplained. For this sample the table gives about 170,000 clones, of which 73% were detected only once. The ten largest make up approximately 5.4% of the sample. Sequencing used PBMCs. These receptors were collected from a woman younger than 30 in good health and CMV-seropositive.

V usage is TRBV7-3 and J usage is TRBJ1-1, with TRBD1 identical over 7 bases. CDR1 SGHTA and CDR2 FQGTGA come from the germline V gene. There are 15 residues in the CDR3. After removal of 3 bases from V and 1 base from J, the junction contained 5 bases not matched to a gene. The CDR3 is CASSFKGGENTEAFF. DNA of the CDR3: TGTGCCAGCAGCTTTAAAGGGGGCGAGAACACTGAAGCTTTCTTT.

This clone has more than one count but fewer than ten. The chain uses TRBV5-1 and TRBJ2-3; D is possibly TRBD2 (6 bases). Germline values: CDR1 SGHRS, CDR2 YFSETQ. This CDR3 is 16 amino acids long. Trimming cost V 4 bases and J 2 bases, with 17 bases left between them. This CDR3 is CASSPLGAGNTDTQYF. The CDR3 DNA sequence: TGCGCCAGCAGCCCCCTCGGGGCGGGGAACACAGATACGCAGTATTTT. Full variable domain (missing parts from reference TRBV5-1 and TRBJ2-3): KAGVTQTPRYLIKTRGQQVTLSCSPISGHRSVSWYQQTPGQGLQFLFEYFSETQRNKGNFPGRFSGRQFSNSRSEMNVSTLELGDSALYLCASSPLGAGNTDTQYFGPGTRLTVL.

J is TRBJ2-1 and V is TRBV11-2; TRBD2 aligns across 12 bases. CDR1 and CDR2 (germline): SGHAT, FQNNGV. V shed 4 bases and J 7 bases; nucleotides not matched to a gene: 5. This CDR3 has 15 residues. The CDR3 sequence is CASSSLAGGRNEQFF. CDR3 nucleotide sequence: TGTGCCAGCAGCTCCCTAGCGGGGGGGCGGAATGAGCAGTTCTTC.

DNA for the CDR3: TGTGCCAGCACCTCTTGGGACAGAAACACAGATACGCAGTATTTT. Protein product: CASTSWDRNTDTQYF. J is TRBJ2-3 and V is TRBV28, with TRBD1 matching 7 bases. The CDR3 covers 15 residues. Germline V gene sequence: CDR1 MDHEN, CDR2 SYDVKM. V trimming: 7 bases; J trimming: 2 bases; junction bases outside the gene matches: 9.

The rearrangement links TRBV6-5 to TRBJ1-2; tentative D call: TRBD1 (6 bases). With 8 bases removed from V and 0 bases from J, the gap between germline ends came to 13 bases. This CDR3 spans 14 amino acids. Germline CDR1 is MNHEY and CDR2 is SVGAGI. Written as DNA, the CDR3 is TGTGCCAGCGGATCGACAGGTGCTAACTATGGCTACACCTTC. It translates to CASGSTGANYGYTF.

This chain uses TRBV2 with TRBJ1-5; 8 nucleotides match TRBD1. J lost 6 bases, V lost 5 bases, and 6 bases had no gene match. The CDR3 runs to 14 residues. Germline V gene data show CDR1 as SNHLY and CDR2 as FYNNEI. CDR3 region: CASSSRGLGQPQHF. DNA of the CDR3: TGTGCCAGCAGTTCCAGGGGGCTGGGTCAGCCCCAGCATTTT.

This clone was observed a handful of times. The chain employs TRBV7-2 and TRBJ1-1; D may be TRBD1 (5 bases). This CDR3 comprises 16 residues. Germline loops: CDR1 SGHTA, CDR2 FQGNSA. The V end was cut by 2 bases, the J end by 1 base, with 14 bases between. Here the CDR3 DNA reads TGTGCCAGCAGCTTAACCGGGGGACCTTCGAACACTGAAGCTTTCTTT. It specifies CASSLTGGPSNTEAFF.

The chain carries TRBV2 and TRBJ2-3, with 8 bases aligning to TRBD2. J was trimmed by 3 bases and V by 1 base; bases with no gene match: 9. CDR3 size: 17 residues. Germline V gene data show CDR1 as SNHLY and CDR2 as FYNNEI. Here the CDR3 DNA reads TGTGCCAGCAGTGAAGAGGTCGGGACTAGTTTGACAGATACGCAGTATTTT. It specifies CASSEEVGTSLTDTQYF.

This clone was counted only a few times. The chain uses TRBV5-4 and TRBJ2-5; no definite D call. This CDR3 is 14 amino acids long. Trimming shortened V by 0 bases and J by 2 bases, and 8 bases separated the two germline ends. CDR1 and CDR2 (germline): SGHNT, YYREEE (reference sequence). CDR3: CASSLATVQETQYF. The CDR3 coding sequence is TGTGCCAGCAGCTTGGCCACAGTACAAGAGACCCAGTACTTC.

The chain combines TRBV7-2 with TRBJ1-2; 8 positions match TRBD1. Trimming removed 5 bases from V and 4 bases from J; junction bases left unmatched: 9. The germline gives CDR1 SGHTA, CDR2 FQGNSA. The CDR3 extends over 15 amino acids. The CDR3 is CASSPRTGHVYGYTF. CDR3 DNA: TGTGCCAGCAGCCCCCGGACAGGGCATGTCTATGGCTACACCTTC.

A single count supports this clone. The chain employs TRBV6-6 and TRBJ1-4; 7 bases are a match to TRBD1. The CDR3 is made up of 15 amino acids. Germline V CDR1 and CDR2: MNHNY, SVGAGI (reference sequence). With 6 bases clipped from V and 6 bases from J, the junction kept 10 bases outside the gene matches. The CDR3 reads CASSSQGRRYEKLFF. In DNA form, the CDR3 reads TGTGCCAGCAGCTCACAGGGGCGGCGGTATGAAAAACTGTTTTTT.

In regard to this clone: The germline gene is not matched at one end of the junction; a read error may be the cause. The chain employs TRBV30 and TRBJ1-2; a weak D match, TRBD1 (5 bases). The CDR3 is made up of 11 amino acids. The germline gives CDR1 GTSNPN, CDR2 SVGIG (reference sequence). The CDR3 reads CAWKEEGRGVF. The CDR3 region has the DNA TGTGCCTGGAAGGAGGAGGGAAGGGGCGTCTTC.

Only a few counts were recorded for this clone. The DNA for the CDR3 is TGTGCCAGTAGTATAGTGGTTTCGGACACCGGGGAGCTGTTTTTT. Its protein is CASSIVVSDTGELFF. V is TRBV19 and J is TRBJ2-2; D unresolved. Germline CDR1 and CDR2: LNHDA and SQIVND (reference sequence). V was clipped by 1 base and J by 3 bases, with 9 bases between them. This CDR3 is 15 amino acids long. Using reference TRBV19 and TRBJ2-2 for the parts outside the CDR3, the full variable domain is DGGITQSPKYLFRKEGQNVTLSCEQNLNHDAMYWYRQDPGQGLRLIYYSQIVNDFQKGDIAEGYSVSREKKESFPLTVTSAQKNPTAFYLCASSIVVSDTGELFFGEGSRLTVL.

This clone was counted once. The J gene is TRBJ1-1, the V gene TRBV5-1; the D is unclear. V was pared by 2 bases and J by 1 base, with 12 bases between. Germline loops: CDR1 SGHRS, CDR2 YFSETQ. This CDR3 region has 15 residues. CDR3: CASSLEPVPNTEAFF. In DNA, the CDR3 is TGCGCCAGCAGCTTAGAACCAGTACCGAACACTGAAGCTTTCTTT.

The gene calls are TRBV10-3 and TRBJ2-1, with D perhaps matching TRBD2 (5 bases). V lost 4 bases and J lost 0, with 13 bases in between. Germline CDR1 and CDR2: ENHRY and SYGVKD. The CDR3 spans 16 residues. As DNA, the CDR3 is TGTGCCATCAGTGGGGCGGGCGTCAGCTCCTACAATGAGCAGTTCTTC. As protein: CAISGAGVSSYNEQFF.

The CDR3 spells CASSQGQRTDTQYF. CDR3 DNA sequence: TGTGCCAGCAGCCAGGGACAGCGCACAGATACGCAGTATTTT. The genes are TRBV7-3 and TRBJ2-3; 7 bases agree with TRBD1. Trimming took 5 bases from V and 1 from J; bases not matched to a gene: 3. CDR1 and CDR2 (germline): SGHTA, FQGTGA. CDR3 length: 14 amino acids.

CDR3 protein: CASSGRLAGRSSTDTQYF. The CDR3, as DNA: TGTGCCAGCAGTGGGCGACTAGCGGGGCGGTCGAGCACAGATACGCAGTATTTT. The genes are TRBV28 and TRBJ2-3; TRBD2 agrees at 11 bases. CDR1 and CDR2 from the germline V gene are MDHEN and SYDVKM. CDR3 length: 18 amino acids. V was pared by 5 bases and J by 0 bases, with 10 bases of the junction left unmatched.

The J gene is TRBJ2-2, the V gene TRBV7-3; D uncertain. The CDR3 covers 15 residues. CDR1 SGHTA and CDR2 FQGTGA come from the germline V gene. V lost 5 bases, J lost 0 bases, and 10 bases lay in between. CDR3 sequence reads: CASSPQTTNTGELFF. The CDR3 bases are TGTGCCAGCAGCCCCCAGACAACGAACACCGGGGAGCTGTTTTTT.

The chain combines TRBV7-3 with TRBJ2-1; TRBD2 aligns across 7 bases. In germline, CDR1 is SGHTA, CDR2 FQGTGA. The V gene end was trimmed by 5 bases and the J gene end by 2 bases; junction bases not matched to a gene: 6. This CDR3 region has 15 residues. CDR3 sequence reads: CASSNGGTPYNEQFF. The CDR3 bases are TGTGCCAGCAGCAACGGGGGGACCCCCTACAATGAGCAGTTCTTC.

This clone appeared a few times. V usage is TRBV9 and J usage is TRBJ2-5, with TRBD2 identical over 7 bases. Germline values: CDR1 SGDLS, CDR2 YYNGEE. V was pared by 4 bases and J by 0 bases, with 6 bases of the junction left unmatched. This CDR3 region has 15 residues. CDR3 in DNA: TGTGCCAGCAGCCACTCGGGGGGAGACCAAGAGACCCAGTACTTC. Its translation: CASSHSGGDQETQYF.